The text below deals with one T cell receptor (beta chain). The entry originates in a study of control samples from healthy donors and cancer patients. The method was immunoSEQ multiplex PCR; TCRdb's version includes in-frame clones alone and lacks a portion of them. The sample yields 100,000 to 150,000 clones, 90% seen once. The material sequenced was blood. This receptor was taken from a man between 18 and 29 years old in good health.

CDR3 amino acids: CASGTGTGYYGYTF. CDR3 DNA: TGTGCCAGCGGAACGGGGACGGGCTACTATGGCTACACCTTC. The chain couples TRBV7-2 to TRBJ1-2; maybe TRBD1 (5 bases). Trimming removed 8 bases from V and 3 bases from J, with 16 bases in between. This CDR3 has 14 residues. Germline assignment: CDR1 SGHTA and CDR2 FQGNSA.